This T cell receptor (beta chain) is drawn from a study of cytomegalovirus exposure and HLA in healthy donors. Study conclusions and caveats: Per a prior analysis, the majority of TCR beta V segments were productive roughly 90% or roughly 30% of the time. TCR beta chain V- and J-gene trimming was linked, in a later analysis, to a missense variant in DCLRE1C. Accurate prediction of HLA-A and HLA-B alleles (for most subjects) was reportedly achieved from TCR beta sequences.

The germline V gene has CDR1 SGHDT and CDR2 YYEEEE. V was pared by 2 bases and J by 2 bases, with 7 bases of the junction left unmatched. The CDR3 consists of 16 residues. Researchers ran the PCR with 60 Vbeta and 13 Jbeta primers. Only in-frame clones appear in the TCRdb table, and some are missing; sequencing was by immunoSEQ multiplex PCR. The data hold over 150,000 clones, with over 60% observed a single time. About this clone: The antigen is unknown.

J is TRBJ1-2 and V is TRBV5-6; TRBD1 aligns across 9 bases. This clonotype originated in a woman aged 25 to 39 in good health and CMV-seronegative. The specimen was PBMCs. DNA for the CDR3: TGTGCCAGCAGCTTAAACCGGGACAGGGAAAACTATGGCTACACCTTC. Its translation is CASSLNRDRENYGYTF.